The TCR beta chain under discussion was sequenced for a study of shared clonotypes between healthy human individuals. General observations from the study: Clonotypes that were shared across a few donors made up around 4.6% of naive CD4 clonotypes.

Here immunoSEQ multiplex PCR was the method, and the copy in TCRdb shows in-frame clones only, minus some. This table holds roughly 2 million clones, roughly 94% found once. V was trimmed by 0 bases and J by 3 bases, leaving 12 bases between them. Germline values: CDR1 MGHRA, CDR2 YSYEKL. This CDR3 has 15 amino acids. Note on this clone: The antigen is unknown.

CD45RO negativity and positive selection for CCR7 defined naive CD8 cells, a population that excluded terminally differentiated effector memory CD45RA+ cells. Donors were healthy HIV-negative adults without recent acute infections or vaccinations. This rearrangement joins TRBV4-1 to TRBJ2-7; possible D gene TRBD1, 6 bases. This receptor was obtained from a man between 18 and 35 years old in good health. Sequenced input: naive CD8+ T cells sorted from blood. In DNA, the CDR3 is TGCGCCAGCAGCCAAGATCGACAGGAGATCTACGAGCAGTACTTC. This encodes CASSQDRQEIYEQYF.